Described below is a single T cell receptor beta chain sequence and its context. This sample was included in a study of PD-1 blockade in classical Hodgkin lymphoma. As for the study in general: Patients were treated with nivolumab at 3 mg/kg, and this was given intravenously every 2 weeks.

TCRdb keeps only in-frame clones here, not all; method: immunoSEQ multiplex PCR. The sample carries approximately 28,000 clones, less than 80% recorded once. The V gene end was trimmed by 3 bases and the J gene end by 4 bases; junction bases not matched to a gene: 5. Germline V gives CDR1 KGHSH, CDR2 LQKENI. The CDR3 spans 14 residues. Time point here: cycle 4 day 1 (C4D1), after five to seven weeks of nivolumab. With no exception, relapse followed autologous stem cell transplantation in all patients, and brentuximab vedotin exposure varied. Researchers report purifying CD4+ T cells from thawed PBMCs by magnetic negative selection.

This TCR was recovered from a human donor with classical Hodgkin lymphoma. The V gene is TRBV18, the J gene TRBJ1-2; 7 nucleotides line up with TRBD1. The sample here was CD4+ T cells from blood, taken before the fourth cycle of nivolumab. CDR3 residues: CASSPGQTLYGYTF. Written as DNA, the CDR3 is TGTGCCAGCTCACCGGGACAGACCCTCTATGGCTACACCTTC.